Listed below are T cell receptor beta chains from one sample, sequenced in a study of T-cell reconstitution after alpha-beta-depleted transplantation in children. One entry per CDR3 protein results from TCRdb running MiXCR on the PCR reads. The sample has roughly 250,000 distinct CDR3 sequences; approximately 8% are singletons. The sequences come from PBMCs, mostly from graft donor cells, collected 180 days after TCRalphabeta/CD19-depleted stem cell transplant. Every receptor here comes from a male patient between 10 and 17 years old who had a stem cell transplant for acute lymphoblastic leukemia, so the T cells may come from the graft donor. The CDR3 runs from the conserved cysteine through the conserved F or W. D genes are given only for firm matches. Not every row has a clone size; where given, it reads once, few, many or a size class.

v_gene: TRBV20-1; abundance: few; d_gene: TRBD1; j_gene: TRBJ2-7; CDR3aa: CSAKTGGVSQQYF; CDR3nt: TGCAGTGCTAAGACAGGGGGCGTCTCCCAGCAGTACTTC
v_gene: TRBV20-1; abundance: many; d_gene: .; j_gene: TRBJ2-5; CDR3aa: CSAHGEETQYF; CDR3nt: TGCAGTGCCCACGGGGAAGAGACCCAGTACTTC
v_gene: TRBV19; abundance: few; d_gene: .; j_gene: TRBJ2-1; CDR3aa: CASSIDINNEQFF; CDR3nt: TGTGCCAGTAGTATAGATATAAACAATGAGCAGTTCTTC
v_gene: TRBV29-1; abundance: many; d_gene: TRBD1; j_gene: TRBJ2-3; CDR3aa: CSVRDRGRPTTDTQYF; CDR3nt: TGCAGCGTTCGGGACAGGGGGCGCCCAACCACAGATACGCAGTATTTT
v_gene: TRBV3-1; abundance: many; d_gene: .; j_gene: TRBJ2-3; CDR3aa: CASSPAGRSTPVDTQYF; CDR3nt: TGTGCCAGCAGCCCCGCAGGGCGTTCTACGCCGGTAGATACGCAGTATTTT
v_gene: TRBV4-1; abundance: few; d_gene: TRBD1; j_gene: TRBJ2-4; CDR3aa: CASSQEAGTEVKNIQYF; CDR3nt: TGCGCCAGCAGCCAAGAGGCCGGGACAGAGGTCAAAAACATTCAGTACTTC
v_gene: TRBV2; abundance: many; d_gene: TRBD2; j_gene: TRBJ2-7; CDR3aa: CASSELAGVSYEQYF; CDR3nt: TGTGCCAGCAGTGAACTAGCGGGCGTTTCCTACGAGCAGTACTTC
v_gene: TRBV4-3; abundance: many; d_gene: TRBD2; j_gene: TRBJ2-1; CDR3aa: CASSWGGDIYNEQFF; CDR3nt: TGCGCCAGCAGCTGGGGGGGAGACATTTACAATGAGCAGTTCTTC
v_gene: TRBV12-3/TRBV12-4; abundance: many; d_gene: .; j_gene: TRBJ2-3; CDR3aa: CASSLKMGAQHTDTQYF; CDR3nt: TGTGCCAGCAGTTTAAAGATGGGAGCGCAGCACACAGATACGCAGTATTTT
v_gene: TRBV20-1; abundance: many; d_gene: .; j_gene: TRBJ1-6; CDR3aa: CSARAGFSYNSPLHF; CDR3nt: TGCAGTGCTAGAGCAGGGTTTTCCTATAATTCACCCCTCCACTTT
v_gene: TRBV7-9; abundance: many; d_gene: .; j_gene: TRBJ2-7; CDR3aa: CASSLLGGSYEQYF; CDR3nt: TGTGCCAGCAGCTTATTAGGGGGGTCCTACGAGCAGTACTTC
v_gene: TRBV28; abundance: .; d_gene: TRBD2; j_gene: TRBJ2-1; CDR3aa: CASSLLAGLAGGRNNEQFF; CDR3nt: TGTGCCAGCAGTTTGCTCGCGGGACTAGCGGGAGGGCGCAACAATGAGCAGTTCTTC
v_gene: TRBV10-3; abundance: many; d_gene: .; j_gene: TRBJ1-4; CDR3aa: CAIGGGEKLFF; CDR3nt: TGTGCCATCGGCGGGGGAGAAAAACTGTTTTTT
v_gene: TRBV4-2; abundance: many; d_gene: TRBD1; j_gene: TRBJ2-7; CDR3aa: CASSRTGTGHYEQYF; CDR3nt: TGTGCCAGCAGCAGGACCGGGACAGGGCACTACGAGCAGTACTTC
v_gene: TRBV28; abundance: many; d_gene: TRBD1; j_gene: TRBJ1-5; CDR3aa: CASSFFGNRGTLSNQPQHF; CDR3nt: TGTGCCAGCAGTTTCTTCGGCAACAGGGGGACTCTTAGCAATCAGCCCCAGCATTTT
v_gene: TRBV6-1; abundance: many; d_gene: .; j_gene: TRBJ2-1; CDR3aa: CASSEGTGRDNEQFF; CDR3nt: TGTGCCAGCAGTGAAGGGACAGGGAGGGACAATGAGCAGTTCTTC
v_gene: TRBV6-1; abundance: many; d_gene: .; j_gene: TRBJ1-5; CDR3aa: CASSPGVRVMGQPQHF; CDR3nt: TGTGCCAGCAGTCCGGGCGTAAGGGTCATGGGTCAGCCCCAGCATTTT
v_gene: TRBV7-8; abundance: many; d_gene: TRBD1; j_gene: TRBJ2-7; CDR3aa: CASSPYPDRLSYEQYF; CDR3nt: TGTGCCAGCAGCCCCTACCCGGACAGGCTCTCCTACGAGCAGTACTTC
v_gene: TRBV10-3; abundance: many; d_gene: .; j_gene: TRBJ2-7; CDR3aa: CAISERILEQYF; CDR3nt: TGTGCCATCAGCGAACGTATACTAGAGCAGTACTTC
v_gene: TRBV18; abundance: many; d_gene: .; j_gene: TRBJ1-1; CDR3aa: CASSQGLGTEAFF; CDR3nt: TGTGCCAGCTCGCAGGGTCTAGGCACTGAAGCTTTCTTT
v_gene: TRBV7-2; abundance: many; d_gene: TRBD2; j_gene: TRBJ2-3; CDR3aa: CASSPQTSGRFTDTQYF; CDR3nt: TGTGCCAGCAGCCCTCAAACTAGCGGGAGGTTCACAGATACGCAGTATTTT
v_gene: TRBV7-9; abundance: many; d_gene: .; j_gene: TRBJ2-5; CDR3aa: CASTLGHLERETQYF; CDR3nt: TGTGCCAGCACCCTGGGTCATCTAGAGAGGGAGACCCAGTACTTC
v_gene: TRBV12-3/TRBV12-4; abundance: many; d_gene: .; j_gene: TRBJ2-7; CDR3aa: CACSRGSRYEQYF; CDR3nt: TGTGCCTGCTCGAGGGGATCGCGCTACGAGCAGTACTTC